The 22 T cell receptor beta chains below were found in one sample sequenced in a study of shared clonotypes between healthy human individuals. Libraries were prepared by immunoSEQ multiplex PCR; TCRdb keeps only in-frame clonotypes and omits some of them. This sample carries approximately 2,000,000 clones, under 95% of them seen once, and the ten largest clones take 0.37%. Sequencing was done on a sample of naive CD4+ T cells from PBMCs. Specified subset: CD45RA+ positively selected. All receptors derive from a man between 18 and 35 years old in good health. Some clones in this sample may be carry-over from other donors' samples.

The V gene is TRBV29-1, the J gene TRBJ1-3; D remains ambiguous. The CDR3 contains 11 residues. Trimming stripped 3 bases from V and 4 bases from J, with 4 bases between. The germline V gene has CDR1 SQVTM and CDR2 ANQGSEA. The CDR3 loop reads CSVDYGNTIYF. The CDR3 nucleotides are TGCAGCGTTGACTACGGAAACACCATATATTTT.

The CDR3 nucleotides are TGTGCCAGCAGCTTGGGGACTAGCGGGAGGGCGGGGTACGAGCAGTACTTC. Protein product: CASSLGTSGRAGYEQYF. The rearrangement uses TRBV28 and TRBJ2-7; 16 bases are shared with TRBD2. CDR1 and CDR2 from the germline V gene are MDHEN and SYDVKM. The CDR3 has 17 residues. V lost 6 bases, J lost 4 bases, and 9 bases stayed unmatched.

This sequence joins TRBV6-6 and TRBJ1-1; 8 nucleotides match TRBD1. Germline lookup yields CDR1 MNHNY and CDR2 SVGAGI (reference sequence). This CDR3 spans 14 amino acids. V was pared by 5 bases and J by 0 bases, with 2 bases of the junction left unmatched. CDR3 amino acids: CASSDRGMNTEAFF. The CDR3 nucleotides read TGTGCCAGCAGTGACAGGGGCATGAACACTGAAGCTTTCTTT.

The DNA for the CDR3 is TGTGCCAGCACCTCAGGGAGGCGCTACGAGCAGTACTTC. This translates into CASTSGRRYEQYF. The chain recombines TRBV6-5 with TRBJ2-7; a weak D match, TRBD2 (6 bases). Trimming stripped 7 bases from V and 3 bases from J, with 13 bases between. There are 13 residues in the CDR3. CDR1 is MNHEY and CDR2 is SVGAGI in the germline V gene.

The rearrangement joins TRBV6-5 to TRBJ1-2; D not certain. Trimming removed 9 bases at V and 6 bases at J, with 20 bases between. CDR1 MNHEY and CDR2 SVGAGI come from the germline V gene. The CDR3 extends over 14 amino acids. The CDR3 loop is CASLPSGERDGYTF. DNA for the CDR3: TGTGCCAGTCTACCCTCAGGTGAGAGGGATGGCTACACCTTC.

CDR3 DNA: TGTGCCAGCAGCTTAGGGGTTAGCGGGAGCTCCTACAATGAGCAGTTCTTC. It encodes CASSLGVSGSSYNEQFF. The J gene is TRBJ2-1, the V gene TRBV7-9; 9 positions agree with TRBD2. After removal of 1 base from V and 0 bases from J, the junction contained 4 bases not matched to a gene. In germline, CDR1 is SEHNR, CDR2 FQNEAQ (reference sequence). The CDR3 consists of 17 residues.

This chain uses TRBV19 with TRBJ2-7, with D tentatively TRBD1 (6 bases). Trimming pared 2 bases from V and 4 bases from J, leaving 15 bases between. Germline CDR1 and CDR2: LNHDA and SQIVND (reference sequence). The CDR3 loop spans 15 amino acids. This chain's CDR3 is CASSIIQGRDYEQYF. CDR3 nucleotide sequence: TGTGCCAGTAGTATAATTCAGGGGCGCGATTACGAGCAGTACTTC.

The chain links TRBV9 to TRBJ2-7; 12 nucleotides line up with TRBD2. Germline-derived CDR1 and CDR2 are SGDLS and YYNGEE. The ends lost 4 bases at V and 4 bases at J; junction bases unmatched: 6. This CDR3 is built from 15 residues. The CDR3 coding sequence is TGTGCCAGCAGCACAGGACTAGCGGGAACGTACGAGCAGTACTTC. Translated: CASSTGLAGTYEQYF.

This chain links TRBV27 with TRBJ2-1, with D tentatively TRBD1 (5 bases). CDR1 is MNHEY and CDR2 is SMNVEV in the germline V gene (reference sequence). The CDR3 length is 18 residues. Trimming left V 0 bases short and J 3 bases short, with 18 bases between. This CDR3 reads CASSLSRFGAMIYNEQFF. In DNA, the CDR3 is TGTGCCAGCAGTTTATCCCGTTTTGGGGCCATGATCTACAATGAGCAGTTCTTC.

This chain uses TRBV19 with TRBJ2-7, with 10 bases lining up with TRBD2. V dropped 6 bases and J dropped 4; count of bases not matched to a gene: 6. Germline assignment: CDR1 LNHDA and CDR2 SQIVND (reference sequence). The CDR3 totals 14 residues. DNA for the CDR3: TGTGCCAGTAGGTCGCCTAGCGGGAGTTACGAGCAGTACTTC. Protein sequence: CASRSPSGSYEQYF.

The chain has TRBV2 and TRBJ2-2, with 10 bases matching TRBD1. The CDR3 contains 17 residues. Trimming at V came to 0 bases and at J to 4 bases, leaving 5 bases not matched to a gene. Germline CDR1 SNHLY, CDR2 FYNNEI. The CDR3 sequence is CASSEAAGTGVTGELFF. The CDR3 DNA reads TGTGCCAGCAGTGAAGCGGCCGGGACAGGGGTCACCGGGGAGCTGTTTTTT.

The gene calls are TRBV7-2 and TRBJ2-7; the D gene is possibly TRBD1 (5 bases). Trimming removed 4 bases from V and 0 bases from J, with 7 bases in between. The CDR3 extends over 13 amino acids. Germline assignment: CDR1 SGHTA and CDR2 FQGNSA. In nucleotides, the CDR3 is TGTGCCAGCAGCTACAGGATCTCCTACGAGCAGTACTTC. It specifies CASSYRISYEQYF.

V is TRBV6-1 and J is TRBJ1-1, with D tentatively TRBD1 (6 bases). With 2 bases removed from V and 10 bases from J, the gap between germline ends came to 17 bases. This CDR3 is built from 14 residues. In germline, CDR1 is MNHNS, CDR2 SASEGT. The CDR3 sequence is CASSESPGPRGAFF. DNA for the CDR3: TGTGCCAGCAGTGAATCCCCCGGGCCCAGGGGAGCTTTCTTT.

The chain carries TRBV5-4 and TRBJ2-5; D gene ambiguous. The CDR3 has 15 amino acids. With 4 bases removed from V and 4 bases from J, the gap between germline ends came to 17 bases. Germline values: CDR1 SGHNT, CDR2 YYREEE (reference sequence). The DNA for the CDR3 is TGTGCCAGCAGCGTACCGGGCCCCGGCGGAGAGACCCAGTACTTC. It codes for CASSVPGPGGETQYF.

The sample holds one count of this clone. The rearrangement links TRBV6-1 to TRBJ2-3, with TRBD2 matching 9 bases. This CDR3 has 16 residues. The V gene's germline CDR1 is MNHNS and CDR2 SASEGT. With V trimmed by 1 base and J by 1 base, 3 bases remained unmatched. CDR3 protein: CASSEGAGGGTDTQYF. The CDR3 DNA follows: TGTGCCAGCAGTGAAGGGGCGGGAGGGGGCACAGATACGCAGTATTTT.

The chain couples TRBV7-9 to TRBJ1-2; no clear D. Germline loops: CDR1 SEHNR, CDR2 FQNEAQ (reference sequence). This CDR3 has 16 residues. The ends were cut back, 1 base at V and 1 base at J, with 13 bases in the middle. CDR3 region: CASSLEGSSINYGYTF. For the CDR3, the DNA is TGTGCCAGCAGCTTAGAGGGCAGCTCGATTAACTATGGCTACACCTTC.

The chain links TRBV6-6 to TRBJ2-7; D is unclear. The CDR3 extends over 16 amino acids. Germline lookup yields CDR1 MNHNY and CDR2 SVGAGI (reference sequence). Trimming removed 1 base at V and 5 bases at J, with 18 bases between. The CDR3 loop reads CASSYYPTVGRNEQYF. The CDR3 DNA is TGTGCCAGCAGTTACTACCCGACTGTGGGTCGGAACGAGCAGTACTTC.

The J gene is TRBJ2-7, the V gene TRBV2, with D maybe TRBD1 (6 bases). CDR3 length: 16 amino acids. From germline, CDR1 is SNHLY and CDR2 FYNNEI. V dropped 2 bases and J dropped 3 bases, with 17 bases sitting between them. The CDR3 nucleotides are TGTGCCAGCAGTGAAAAAAGGACAGCGTTTCTCTACGAGCAGTACTTC. Translation gives CASSEKRTAFLYEQYF.

The chain couples TRBV5-1 to TRBJ2-7; D gene uncertain. From germline, CDR1 is SGHRS and CDR2 YFSETQ. V was shortened by 4 bases and J by 4 bases, with 12 bases between the two germline ends. The CDR3 contains 13 residues. The CDR3 is CASSRGPQYEQYF. The CDR3 bases are TGCGCCAGCAGCCGCGGACCTCAGTACGAGCAGTACTTC.

The chain uses TRBV28 and TRBJ2-1; 7 bases agree with TRBD2. CDR1 MDHEN and CDR2 SYDVKM come from the germline V gene. V was clipped by 7 bases and J by 3 bases; unmatched bases: 12. The CDR3 length is 16 residues. In DNA, the CDR3 is TGTGCCAGCACCCCCCGCGCGGGAGCCGACTACAATGAGCAGTTCTTC. Translated: CASTPRAGADYNEQFF.

The chain combines TRBV7-2 with TRBJ2-4; D might be TRBD1 (6 bases). Between the trimmed V and J ends, which lost 3 bases and 8 bases, there was a span of 11 bases. Germline-derived CDR1 and CDR2 are SGHTA and FQGNSA. The length of the CDR3 is 13 residues. The CDR3 bases are TGTGCCAGCAGCTTCCAGGGGTCGGACATTCAGTACTTC. Translation: CASSFQGSDIQYF.

The chain couples TRBV4-2 to TRBJ2-1; D ambiguous. Germline assignment: CDR1 LGHNA and CDR2 YNFKEQ. The CDR3 is made up of 15 amino acids. Trimming left V 1 base short and J 0 bases short, with 7 bases between. DNA for the CDR3: TGTGCCAGCAGCCAAGGAGATACCTCCTACAATGAGCAGTTCTTC. Translating it yields CASSQGDTSYNEQFF.